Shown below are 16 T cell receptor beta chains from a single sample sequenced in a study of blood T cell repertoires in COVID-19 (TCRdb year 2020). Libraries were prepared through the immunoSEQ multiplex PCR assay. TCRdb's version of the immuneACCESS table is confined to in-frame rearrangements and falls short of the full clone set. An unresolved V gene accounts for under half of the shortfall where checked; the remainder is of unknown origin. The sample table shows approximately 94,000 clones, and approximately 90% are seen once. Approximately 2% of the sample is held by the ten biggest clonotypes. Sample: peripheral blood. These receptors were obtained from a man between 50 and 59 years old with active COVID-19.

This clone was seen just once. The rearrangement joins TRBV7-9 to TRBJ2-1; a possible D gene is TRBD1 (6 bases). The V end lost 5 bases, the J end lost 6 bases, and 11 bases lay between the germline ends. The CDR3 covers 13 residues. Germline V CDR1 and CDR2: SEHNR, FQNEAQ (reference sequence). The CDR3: CASSDTGFNEQFF. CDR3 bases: TGTGCCAGCAGCGACACAGGGTTCAATGAGCAGTTCTTC.

The CDR3 sequence is CASSGQTGLAHNEQFF. For the CDR3, the DNA is TGTGCCAGCAGCGGACAAACGGGACTAGCTCACAATGAGCAGTTCTTC. The chain has TRBV11-2 and TRBJ2-1; 9 bases agree with TRBD2. This CDR3 has 16 amino acids. Trimming cost V 5 bases and J 5 bases; bases outside gene matches: 10. Germline-derived CDR1 and CDR2 are SGHAT and FQNNGV.

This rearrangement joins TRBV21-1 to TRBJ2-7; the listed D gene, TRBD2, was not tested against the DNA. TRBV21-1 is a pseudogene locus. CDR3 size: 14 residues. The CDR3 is CASSKVVRAGEQYV. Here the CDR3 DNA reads TGTGCCAGCAGCAAAGTTGTACGAGCGGGCGAGCAGTACGTC.

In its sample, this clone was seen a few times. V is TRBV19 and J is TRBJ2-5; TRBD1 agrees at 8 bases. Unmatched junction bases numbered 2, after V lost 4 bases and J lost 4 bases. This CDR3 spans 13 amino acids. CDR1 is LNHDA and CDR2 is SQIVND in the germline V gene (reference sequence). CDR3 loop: CASSKDRGETQYF. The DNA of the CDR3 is TGTGCCAGTAGTAAAGACAGGGGAGAGACCCAGTACTTC.

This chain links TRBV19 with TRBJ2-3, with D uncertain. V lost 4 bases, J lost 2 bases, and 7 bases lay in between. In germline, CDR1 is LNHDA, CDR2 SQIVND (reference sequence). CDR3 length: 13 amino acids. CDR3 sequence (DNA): TGTGCCAGTAGTACCAGTCTCACAGATACGCAGTATTTT. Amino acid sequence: CASSTSLTDTQYF.

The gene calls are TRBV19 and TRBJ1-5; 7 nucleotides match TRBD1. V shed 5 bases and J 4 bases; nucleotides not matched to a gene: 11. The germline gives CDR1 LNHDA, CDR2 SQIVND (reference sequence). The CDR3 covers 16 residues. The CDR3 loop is CASSPIQGNSNQPQHF. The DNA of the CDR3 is TGTGCCAGTAGTCCAATACAGGGGAATTCGAATCAGCCCCAGCATTTT.

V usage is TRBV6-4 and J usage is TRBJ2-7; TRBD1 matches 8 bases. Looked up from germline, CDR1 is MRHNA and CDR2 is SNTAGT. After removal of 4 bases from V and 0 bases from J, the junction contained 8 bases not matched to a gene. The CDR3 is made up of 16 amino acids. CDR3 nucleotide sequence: TGTGCCAGCAGTGTACTAGGGACAGGAAGCTCCTACGAGCAGTACGTC. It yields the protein CASSVLGTGSSYEQYV.

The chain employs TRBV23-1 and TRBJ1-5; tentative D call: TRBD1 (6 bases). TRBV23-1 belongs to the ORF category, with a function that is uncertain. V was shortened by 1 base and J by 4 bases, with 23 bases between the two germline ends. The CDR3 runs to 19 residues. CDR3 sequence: CASSQYTLGGGHWNQPQHF. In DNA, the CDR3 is TGCGCCAGCAGTCAATATACCCTCGGGGGGGGGCACTGGAATCAGCCCCAGCATTTT.

CDR3 region: CASSEARLLEQYV. In nucleotides, the CDR3 is TGTGCCAGCAGTGAAGCGCGCCTACTCGAGCAGTACGTC. The chain couples TRBV2 to TRBJ2-7; D unresolved. Trimming pared 0 bases from V and 6 bases from J, leaving 9 bases between. The CDR3 consists of 13 residues. CDR1 is SNHLY and CDR2 is FYNNEI in the germline V gene.

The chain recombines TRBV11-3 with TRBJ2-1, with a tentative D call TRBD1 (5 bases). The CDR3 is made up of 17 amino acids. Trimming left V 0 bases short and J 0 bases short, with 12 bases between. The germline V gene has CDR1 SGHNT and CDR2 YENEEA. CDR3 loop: CASSLDGLGHSYNEQFF. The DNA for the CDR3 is TGTGCCAGCAGCTTAGACGGGCTGGGGCACTCCTACAATGAGCAGTTCTTC.

CDR3 region: CASSALEDTEAFF. The CDR3 DNA reads TGTGCCAGCAGCGCCCTAGAGGACACTGAAGCTTTCTTT. This rearrangement joins TRBV7-8 to TRBJ1-1; no clear D. V lost 5 bases, J lost 3 bases, and 10 bases lay in between. This CDR3 comprises 13 residues. The germline V gene has CDR1 SGHVS and CDR2 FQNEAQ.

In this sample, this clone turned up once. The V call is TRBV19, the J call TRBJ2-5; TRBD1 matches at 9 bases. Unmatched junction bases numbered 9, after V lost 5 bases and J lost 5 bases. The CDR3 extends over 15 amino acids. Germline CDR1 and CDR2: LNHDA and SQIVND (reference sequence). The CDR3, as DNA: TGTGCCAGTAGTCCGGGACAGGGAGTGCTTGAGACCCAGTACTTC. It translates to CASSPGQGVLETQYF.

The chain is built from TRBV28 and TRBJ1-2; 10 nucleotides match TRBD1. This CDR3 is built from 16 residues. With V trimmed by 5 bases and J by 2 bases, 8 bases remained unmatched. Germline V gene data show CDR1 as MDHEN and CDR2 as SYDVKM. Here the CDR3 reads CASSTTGGSENYGYTF. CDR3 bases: TGTGCCAGCAGTACGACAGGGGGCTCGGAGAACTATGGCTACACCTTC.

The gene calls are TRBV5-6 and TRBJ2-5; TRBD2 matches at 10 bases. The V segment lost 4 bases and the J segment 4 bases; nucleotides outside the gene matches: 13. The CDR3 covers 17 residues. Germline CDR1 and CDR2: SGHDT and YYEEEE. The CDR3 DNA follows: TGTGCCAGCAGCCTGAGGTGGAGCGGGGGGGCCGTAGAGACCCAGTACTTC. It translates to CASSLRWSGGAVETQYF.

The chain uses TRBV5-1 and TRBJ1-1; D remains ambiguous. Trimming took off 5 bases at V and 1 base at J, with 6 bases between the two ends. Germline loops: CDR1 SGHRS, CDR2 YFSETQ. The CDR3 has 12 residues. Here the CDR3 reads CASRKQNTEAFF. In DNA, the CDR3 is TGCGCCAGCAGGAAGCAGAACACTGAAGCTTTCTTT.

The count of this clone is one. This chain's CDR3 is CASSIWGQRKDTQYF. The DNA of the CDR3 is TGTGCCAGTAGTATTTGGGGACAGAGAAAAGATACGCAGTATTTT. The chain has TRBV19 and TRBJ2-3, with 7 bases aligning to TRBD1. Trimming took 3 bases from V and 5 from J; bases not matched to a gene: 8. The CDR3 has 15 residues. Germline-derived CDR1 and CDR2 are LNHDA and SQIVND (reference sequence).